This T cell receptor beta chain was recovered during a study of cytotoxic CD8 clonotypes in ibrutinib-treated CLL (dated by TCRdb to about 2021). Looking at the study overall: The cohort had ten to twelve relapsed/refractory and approximately 15 treatment-naive patients; roughly 18 were IGHV unmutated. Partial responses were observed in around 25 patients and complete responses in 2; after a median follow-up of roughly 72 months, remission was maintained in 15 or so patients and progression was observed in some twelve. Response samples were taken after a median of roughly eleven months on treatment, ranging from 6 to 36 months. On average, each sample had roughly 260,000 productive templates and more than 85,000 productive rearrangements. Of the approximately 86 participants in the trial, roughly 25 had longitudinal samples available. Cryopreserved peripheral blood mononuclear cells were collected at three points: before therapy, at response, and at either sustained remission or disease progression. All remission and progressive disease samples were collected while patients were still receiving ibrutinib. What the study reported, not specific to this receptor: Lymph node repertoires were not examined, and the timing of sampling was not matched between patients in sustained remission and those whose disease progressed. Public clonotypes were found to be uncommon and were observed to contract or remain stable during treatment; the increase in clonality was shown to reflect expansion of private clonotypes at ibrutinib response. Baseline clonality exceeded that of age-matched healthy donors and correlated strongly with circulating CD8+ T-cell counts. Clonality increased at ibrutinib response, stayed stable in sustained remission, and fell back toward baseline at progression.

Regarding this clone: Its binding antigen is unknown. Nothing much larger sits one base from this clone, and base qualities are not available.

Read against the paper, the sample's time point label means: around 25 months on ibrutinib. Roughly 2 micrograms of genomic DNA were extracted from cryopreserved PBMCs for TCR beta library preparation. Longitudinal blood samples from CLL patients on ibrutinib monotherapy were analyzed using high-throughput TCR beta sequencing. The patients took part in an open-label, single-center phase 2 trial of ibrutinib monotherapy. On a MiSeq, deep resolution sequencing aimed for a depth between 1 in 1 million and 1 in 200,000 T cells, with each clonotype covered approximately 9.8x on average. The immunoSEQ hsTCRB Kit was used to generate TCR beta libraries. For the original study's pipeline: The data were analyzed with ImmunoSEQ Analyzer and ImmunoSEQ Data Assistant, and V, D and J gene assignments followed IMGT definitions. Clonality, with values ranging from 0 to 1, was calculated as one minus the normalized Shannon entropy of productive rearrangement frequencies. Only overrepresented clonotypes making up at least 0.05% of each patient's repertoire were included in the public clonotype analysis. Fewer than 15 repertoires from age-matched healthy donors, obtained from immuneACCESS, served as clonality controls. TCRdb stores this immuneACCESS table with in-frame sequences only. Part of the clones is absent; in the studies checked, under half of the shortfall reflects unresolved V genes, and no reason is known for the rest. V, J and clone size reflect that table, while D and trimming were determined from the DNA. The sample table lists under 300,000 clones, 70% of them with a count of one. The ten largest account for about 16% of the sample.

Trimming takes 6 bases from V and 0 bases from J, and the germline ends sit 11 bases apart. Measured from the cysteine to the phenylalanine, the CDR3 is 14 residues long. Here the CDR3 DNA is all that survives: 42 bases in frame from base 1. CDR1 and CDR2 are drawn from the germline V gene: SGDLS, YYNGEE. This sample comprised PBMCs, obtained after 24 months of ibrutinib treatment. This clonotype was sampled from a human donor with chronic lymphocytic leukemia. Recombination linked TRBV9 to TRBJ2-3, with the D gene uncertain. The CDR3 protein sequence reads: CASTRADSTDTQYF. Here is the DNA: TGTGCCAGCACCCGGGCGGATAGCACAGATACGCAGTATTTT.